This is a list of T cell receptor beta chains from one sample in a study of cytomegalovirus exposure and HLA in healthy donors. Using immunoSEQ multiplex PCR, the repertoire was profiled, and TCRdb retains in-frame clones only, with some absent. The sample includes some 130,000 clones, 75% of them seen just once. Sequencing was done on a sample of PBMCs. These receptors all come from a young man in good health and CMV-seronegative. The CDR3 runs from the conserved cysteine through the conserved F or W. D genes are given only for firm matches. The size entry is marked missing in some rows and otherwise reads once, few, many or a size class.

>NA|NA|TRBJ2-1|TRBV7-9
CASSSTQPGPNEQFF
TGTGCCAGCAGCTCCACGCAGCCGGGTCCCAATGAGCAGTTCTTC
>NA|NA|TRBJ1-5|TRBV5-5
CASSGGSSGNQPQHF
TGTGCCAGCAGCGGCGGGTCTAGCGGCAATCAGCCCCAGCATTTT
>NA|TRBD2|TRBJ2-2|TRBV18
CASSPTSGQAATGELFF
TGTGCCAGCTCACCAACTAGCGGGCAAGCTGCCACCGGGGAGCTGTTTTTT
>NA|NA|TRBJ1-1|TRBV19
CASSIPKRVNTEAFF
TGTGCCAGTAGTATCCCCAAGCGCGTGAACACTGAAGCTTTCTTT
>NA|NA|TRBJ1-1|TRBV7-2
CASSLGHANTEAFF
TGTGCCAGCAGCTTGGGACACGCGAACACTGAAGCTTTCTTT
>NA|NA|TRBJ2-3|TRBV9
CASSPQFDTQYF
TGTGCCAGCAGCCCCCAGTTTGATACGCAGTATTTT
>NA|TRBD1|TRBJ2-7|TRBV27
CASSPPGTGSYEQYF
TGTGCCAGCAGTCCTCCCGGGACAGGCTCCTACGAGCAGTACTTC
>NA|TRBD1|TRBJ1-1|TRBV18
CASSKAGGEFAEAFF
TGTGCCAGCTCGAAAGCAGGGGGCGAATTTGCTGAAGCTTTCTTT
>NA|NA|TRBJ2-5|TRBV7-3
CASSVGQQETQYF
TGTGCCAGCAGCGTCGGACAGCAAGAGACCCAGTACTTC
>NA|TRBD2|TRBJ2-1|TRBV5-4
CASSLAERDGHEQFF
TGTGCCAGCAGCTTGGCCGAGCGGGACGGGCATGAGCAGTTCTTC
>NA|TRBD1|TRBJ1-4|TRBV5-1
CASSLAGQGNEKLFF
TGCGCCAGCAGCCTTGCGGGACAGGGGAATGAAAAACTGTTTTTT
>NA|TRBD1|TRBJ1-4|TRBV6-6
CASRGQGRNEKLFF
TGTGCCAGCAGGGGACAGGGGAGGAATGAAAAACTGTTTTTT
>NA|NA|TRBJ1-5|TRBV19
CASSIGRGRPGQPQHF
TGTGCCAGTAGTATCGGCAGGGGTCGACCGGGGCAGCCCCAGCATTTT
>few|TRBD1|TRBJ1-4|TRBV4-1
CASSQDGQGNEKLFF
TGCGCCAGCAGCCAAGATGGACAGGGGAATGAAAAACTGTTTTTT
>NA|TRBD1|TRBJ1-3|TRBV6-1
CASTQDRTSGNTIYF
TGTGCCAGCACTCAGGACAGGACGTCTGGAAACACCATATATTTT
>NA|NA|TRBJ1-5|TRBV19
CASSTNENQPQHF
TGTGCCAGTAGTACCAACGAGAATCAGCCCCAGCATTTT
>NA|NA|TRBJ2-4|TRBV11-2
CASSSRGDIQYF
TGTGCCAGCAGCTCCCGGGGAGACATTCAGTACTTC
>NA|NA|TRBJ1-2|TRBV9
CASSGPGEGYTF
TGTGCCAGCAGCGGTCCAGGGGAGGGCTACACCTTC
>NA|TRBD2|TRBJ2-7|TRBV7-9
CASSLEPGLAGASYEQYF
TGTGCCAGCAGCTTAGAACCGGGACTAGCGGGCGCCTCCTACGAGCAGTACTTC
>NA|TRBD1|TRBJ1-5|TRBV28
CASRGTGGYQPQHF
TGTGCCAGCAGGGGGACAGGAGGGTACCAGCCCCAGCATTTT
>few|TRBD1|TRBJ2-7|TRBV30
CAWSVGTGEYEQYF
TGTGCCTGGAGTGTAGGGACAGGGGAATACGAGCAGTACTTC
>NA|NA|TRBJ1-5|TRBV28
CASSSPDRPEKPQHF
TGTGCCAGCAGTTCCCCAGACAGGCCTGAAAAGCCCCAGCATTTT
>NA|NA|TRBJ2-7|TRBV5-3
CARSYDSQAYEQYF
TGTGCCAGAAGCTATGACAGCCAAGCCTACGAGCAGTACTTC
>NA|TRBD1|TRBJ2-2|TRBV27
CASRPTQTGKTGELFF
TGTGCCAGCAGACCCACTCAGACAGGGAAAACCGGGGAGCTGTTTTTT
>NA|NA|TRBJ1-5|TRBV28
CASSPEGFSNQPQHF
TGTGCCAGCAGTCCCGAGGGATTTAGCAATCAGCCCCAGCATTTT
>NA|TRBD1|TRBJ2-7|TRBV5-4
CASSFATGEYEQYF
TGTGCCAGCAGCTTCGCGACAGGGGAGTACGAGCAGTACTTC